The 15 T cell receptor beta chains reported below all come from one sample, sequenced in a study of cytomegalovirus exposure and HLA in healthy donors. TCRdb's copy holds only in-frame clones and misses some; the assay was immunoSEQ multiplex PCR. The sample holds roughly 150,000 clones, around nine tenths seen once. The specimen was PBMCs. All receptors derive from a man aged 18 to 29 in good health and CMV-seropositive.

The rearrangement links TRBV9 to TRBJ1-3; tentatively, D is TRBD1 (5 bases). In germline, CDR1 is SGDLS, CDR2 YYNGEE. The germline V and J ends were trimmed by 8 bases and 1 base, with 13 bases remaining between them. The CDR3 is made up of 14 amino acids. The CDR3 nucleotides are TGTGCCAGTAAATCAGGGCTTTCTGGAAACACCATATATTTT. Amino acid sequence: CASKSGLSGNTIYF.

The chain links TRBV5-6 to TRBJ1-1; perhaps TRBD1 as D (5 bases). The length of the CDR3 is 13 residues. The V gene's germline CDR1 is SGHDT and CDR2 YYEEEE. Trimming shortened V by 0 bases and J by 6 bases, and 9 bases separated the two germline ends. For the CDR3, the DNA is TGTGCCAGCAGCTTGGGCCGGGGGGCTGAAGCTTTCTTT. Amino acids: CASSLGRGAEAFF.

The CDR3 region is CASSFGGKTYEQYF. CDR3 coding DNA: TGTGCCAGCAGCTTTGGGGGGAAGACCTACGAGCAGTACTTC. The J gene is TRBJ2-7, the V gene TRBV5-4, with D possibly TRBD2 on 6 matching bases. Germline V gene lookup returns CDR1 SGHNT and CDR2 YYREEE (reference sequence). V lost 2 bases, J lost 2 bases, and 11 bases lay in between. The CDR3 runs to 14 residues.

This clone was seen a single time. DNA for the CDR3: TGTGCCAGCAGCAGCACACCTAGCGGTACCTACGAGCAGTACTTC. Translation gives CASSSTPSGTYEQYF. The rearrangement links TRBV9 to TRBJ2-7; 7 nucleotides line up with TRBD2. Germline CDR1 reads SGDLS; CDR2 reads YYNGEE. J lost 2 bases, V lost 4 bases, and 9 bases had no gene match. This CDR3 comprises 15 residues. Supplemented by reference TRBV9 and TRBJ2-7, the full variable domain reads DSGVTQTPKHLITATGQRVTLRCSPRSGDLSVYWYQQSLDQGLQFLIQYYNGEERAKGNILERFSAQQFPDLHSELNLSSLELGDSALYFCASSSTPSGTYEQYFGPGTRLTVT.

This clone was counted a few times. This chain links TRBV16 with TRBJ1-2; 9 bases align to TRBD1. Losses at the gene ends were 0 bases for V and 6 bases for J; bases not matched to a gene: 8. CDR1 and CDR2 from the germline V gene are KGHSY and FQNENV. The CDR3 loop spans 16 amino acids. In DNA form, the CDR3 reads TGTGCCAGCAGCCAATCAGGGACAGGGAGGGTACATGGCTACACCTTC. Translation gives CASSQSGTGRVHGYTF.

The V and J genes are TRBV6-6 and TRBJ1-1, with unresolved D. CDR1 MNHNY and CDR2 SVGAGI come from the germline V gene (reference sequence). The CDR3 runs to 14 residues. V shed 0 bases and J shed 3 bases, with 8 bases lying between them. CDR3 DNA: TGTGCCAGCAGTTACTCGTACGGGGACACTGAAGCTTTCTTT. Translating it yields CASSYSYGDTEAFF.

V and J are TRBV11-3 and TRBJ2-7, with TRBD1 matching over 7 bases. V gave up 0 bases and J gave up 2 bases; unmatched junction bases: 1. The germline V gene encodes CDR1 SGHNT and CDR2 YENEEA. The CDR3 is 14 residues long. In DNA form, the CDR3 reads TGTGCCAGCAGCTTAGAGGGGACAGCCTACGAGCAGTACTTC. Translation gives CASSLEGTAYEQYF.

The chain has TRBV10-3 and TRBJ2-3, with D possibly matching TRBD1 (5 bases). CDR1 is ENHRY, CDR2 SYGVKD, per germline. This CDR3 has 14 residues. Trimming removed 7 bases at V and 6 bases at J, with 17 bases between. The CDR3 region is CAITDSSNMDTQYF. The CDR3, as DNA: TGTGCCATCACTGACAGTTCAAACATGGATACGCAGTATTTT.

Only one count was recorded for this clone. The V gene is TRBV10-1, the J gene TRBJ1-1; 9 bases fit TRBD1. The CDR3 has 13 amino acids. Germline CDR1 is WNHNN and CDR2 is SYGVQD (reference sequence). With V trimmed by 7 bases and J by 4 bases, 4 bases remained unmatched. CDR3 coding DNA: TGCGCCAGCACTATGACAGGGGGCACTGAAGCTTTCTTT. This sequence encodes CASTMTGGTEAFF.

This chain connects TRBV2 to TRBJ2-4; maybe TRBD2 (6 bases). V lost 5 bases and J lost 6, with 14 bases in between. Per germline, CDR1 SNHLY and CDR2 FYNNEI. The CDR3 runs to 14 residues. CDR3 amino acids: CASSLSGDLNIQYF. The CDR3 DNA reads TGTGCCAGCAGTCTCTCCGGGGACTTAAACATTCAGTACTTC. Filled out from reference TRBV2 and TRBJ2-4, the complete variable domain reads EPEVTQTPSHQVTQMGQEVILRCVPISNHLYFYWYRQILGQKVEFLVSFYNNEISEKSEIFDDQFSVERPDGSNFTLKIRSTKLEDSAMYFCASSLSGDLNIQYFGAGTRLSVL.

J is TRBJ2-7 and V is TRBV2, with TRBD2 as a possible D gene (6 bases). Germline CDR1 and CDR2: SNHLY and FYNNEI. This CDR3 contains 13 residues. The germline V and J ends were trimmed by 4 bases and 3 bases, with 10 bases remaining between them. The CDR3, as DNA: TGTGCCAGCAGTGGCGGGACCCTCTACGAGCAGTACTTC. Translation: CASSGGTLYEQYF.

The rearrangement joins TRBV2 to TRBJ2-7; 8 bases map to TRBD1. Germline CDR1 reads SNHLY; CDR2 reads FYNNEI. The CDR3 has 17 residues. With V trimmed by 6 bases and J by 0 bases, 13 bases remained unmatched. The CDR3 coding sequence is TGTGCCAGCAGCCTCGACCCTTACAGGGGGACCTCCTACGAGCAGTACTTC. As protein: CASSLDPYRGTSYEQYF.

This clone was counted once. The V and J genes are TRBV18 and TRBJ1-5; TRBD1 aligns across 10 bases. The CDR3 length is 15 residues. CDR1 and CDR2 from the germline V gene are KGHSH and LQKENI. V was pared by 3 bases and J by 5 bases, with 4 bases of the junction left unmatched. CDR3 in DNA: TGTGCCAGCTCACCCCTGACAGGGGGCGATCAGCCCCAGCATTTT. It specifies CASSPLTGGDQPQHF.

The chain has TRBV9 and TRBJ2-2, with D possibly TRBD1 on 5 matching bases. Trimming took 1 base from V and 4 from J, leaving 8 bases between them. The germline V gene has CDR1 SGDLS and CDR2 YYNGEE. This CDR3 is 14 amino acids long. The CDR3 DNA sequence: TGTGCCAGCAGCGTACAGGGCTCCACCGGGGAGCTGTTTTTT. Its translation is CASSVQGSTGELFF.

This chain connects TRBV2 to TRBJ1-2; D uncertain. Trimming left V 3 bases short and J 8 bases short, with 7 bases between. The CDR3 extends over 11 amino acids. Germline V gene lookup returns CDR1 SNHLY and CDR2 FYNNEI. CDR3 sequence: CASSERSGYTF. The DNA of the CDR3 is TGTGCCAGCAGTGAGAGAAGCGGCTACACCTTC.